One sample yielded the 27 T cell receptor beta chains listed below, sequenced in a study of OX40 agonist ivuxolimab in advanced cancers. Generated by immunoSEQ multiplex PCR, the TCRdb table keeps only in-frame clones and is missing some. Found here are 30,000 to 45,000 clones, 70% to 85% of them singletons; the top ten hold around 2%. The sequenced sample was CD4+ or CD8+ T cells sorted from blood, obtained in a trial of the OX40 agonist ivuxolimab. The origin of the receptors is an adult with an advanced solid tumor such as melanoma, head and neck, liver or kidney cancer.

CDR3 DNA: TGTGCCAGTAGCGAGGGGGGAACAGATACGCAGTATTTT. Protein: CASSEGGTDTQYF. The gene calls are TRBV19 and TRBJ2-3; TRBD1 or TRBD2 may be the D gene (6 bases each). CDR1 and CDR2 (germline): LNHDA, SQIVND (reference sequence). V was pared by 6 bases and J by 3 bases, with 10 bases between. This CDR3 contains 13 residues.

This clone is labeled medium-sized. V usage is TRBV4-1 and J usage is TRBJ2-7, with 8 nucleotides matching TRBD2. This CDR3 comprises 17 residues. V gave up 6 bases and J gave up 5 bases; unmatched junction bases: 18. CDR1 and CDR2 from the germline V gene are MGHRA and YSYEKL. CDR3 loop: CASSGGGFRLAGNEQYF. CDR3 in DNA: TGCGCCAGCAGTGGTGGTGGTTTCCGTTTAGCGGGGAACGAGCAGTACTTC.

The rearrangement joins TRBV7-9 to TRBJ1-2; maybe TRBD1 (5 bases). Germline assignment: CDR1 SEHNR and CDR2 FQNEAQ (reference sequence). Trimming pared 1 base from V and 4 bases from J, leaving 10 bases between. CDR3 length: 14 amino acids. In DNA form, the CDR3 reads TGTGCCAGCAGCTTAGGGGGACTTTCCTATGGCTACACCTTC. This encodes CASSLGGLSYGYTF.

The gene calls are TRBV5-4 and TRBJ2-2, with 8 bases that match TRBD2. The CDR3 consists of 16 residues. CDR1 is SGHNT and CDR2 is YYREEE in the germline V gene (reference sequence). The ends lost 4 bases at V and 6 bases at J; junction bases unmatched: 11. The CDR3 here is CASSRGGTFSSGELFF. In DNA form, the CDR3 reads TGTGCCAGCAGCCGGGGGGGGACGTTCAGTTCCGGGGAGCTGTTTTTT.

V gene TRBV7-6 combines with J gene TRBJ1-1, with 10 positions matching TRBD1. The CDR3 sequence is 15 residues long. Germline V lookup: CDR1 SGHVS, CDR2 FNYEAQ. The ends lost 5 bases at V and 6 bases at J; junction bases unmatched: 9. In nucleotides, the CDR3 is TGTGCCAGCAGCAGGGGGTGGGACAGGGGTTCTGAAGCTTTCTTT. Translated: CASSRGWDRGSEAFF.

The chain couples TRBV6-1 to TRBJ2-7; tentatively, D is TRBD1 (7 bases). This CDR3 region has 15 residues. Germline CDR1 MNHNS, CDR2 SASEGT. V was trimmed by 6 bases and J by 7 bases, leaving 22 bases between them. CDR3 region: CASRPLSGGKVEQYF. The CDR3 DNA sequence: TGTGCCAGCAGGCCACTTTCAGGGGGGAAGGTAGAGCAGTACTTC.

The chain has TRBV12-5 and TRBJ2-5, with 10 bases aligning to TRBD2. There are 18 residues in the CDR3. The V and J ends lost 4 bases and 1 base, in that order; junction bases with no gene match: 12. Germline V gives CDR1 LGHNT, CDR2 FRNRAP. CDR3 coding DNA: TGTGCTAGTGGTTCCCTTGGGGTCCTAGCGGGGGCCCAAGAGACCCAGTACTTC. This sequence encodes CASGSLGVLAGAQETQYF. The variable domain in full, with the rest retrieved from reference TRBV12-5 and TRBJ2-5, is DARVTQTPRHKVTEMGQEVTMRCQPILGHNTVFWYRQTMMQGLELLAYFRNRAPLDDSGMPKDRFSAEMPDATLATLKIQPSEPRDSAVYFCASGSLGVLAGAQETQYFGPGTRLLVL.

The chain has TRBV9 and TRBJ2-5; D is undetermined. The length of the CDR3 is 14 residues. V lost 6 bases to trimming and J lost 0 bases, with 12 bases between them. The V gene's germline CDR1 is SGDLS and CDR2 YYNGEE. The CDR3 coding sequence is TGTGCCAGCAACCTAGGGCTGGACCAAGAGACCCAGTACTTC. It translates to CASNLGLDQETQYF.

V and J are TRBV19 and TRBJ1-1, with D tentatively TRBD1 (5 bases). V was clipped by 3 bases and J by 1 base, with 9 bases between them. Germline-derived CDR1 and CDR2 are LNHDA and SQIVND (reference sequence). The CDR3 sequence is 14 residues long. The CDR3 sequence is CASSIRGRNTEAFF. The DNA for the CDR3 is TGTGCCAGTAGTATTAGGGGCCGGAACACTGAAGCTTTCTTT.

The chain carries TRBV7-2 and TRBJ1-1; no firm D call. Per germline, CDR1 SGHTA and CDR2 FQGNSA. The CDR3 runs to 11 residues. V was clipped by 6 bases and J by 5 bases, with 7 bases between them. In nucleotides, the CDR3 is TGTGCCAGCAGAAGGCGGACTGAAGCTTTCTTT. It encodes CASRRRTEAFF.

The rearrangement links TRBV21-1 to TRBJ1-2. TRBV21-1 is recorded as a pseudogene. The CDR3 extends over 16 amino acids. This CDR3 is CASSKKEALLNYGYTF. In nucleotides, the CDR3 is TGTGCCAGCAGCAAAAAGGAGGCATTACTCAACTATGGCTACACCTTC.

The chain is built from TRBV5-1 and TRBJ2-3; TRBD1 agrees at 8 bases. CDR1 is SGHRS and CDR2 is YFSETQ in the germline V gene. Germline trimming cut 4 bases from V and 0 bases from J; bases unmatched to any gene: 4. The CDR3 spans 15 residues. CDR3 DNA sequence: TGCGCCAGCAGCCCGGGACAGGTTAGCACAGATACGCAGTATTTT. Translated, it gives CASSPGQVSTDTQYF.

The CDR3 protein is CASSYSGAPYEQYF. The CDR3 DNA is TGTGCCAGCAGTTATTCGGGGGCCCCTTACGAGCAGTACTTC. This chain connects TRBV6-5 to TRBJ2-7; D might be TRBD1 or TRBD2, each matching 6 bases. Germline V gene lookup returns CDR1 MNHEY and CDR2 SVGAGI. The CDR3 is made up of 14 amino acids. V was cut by 3 bases and J by 4 bases, with 13 bases left in between.

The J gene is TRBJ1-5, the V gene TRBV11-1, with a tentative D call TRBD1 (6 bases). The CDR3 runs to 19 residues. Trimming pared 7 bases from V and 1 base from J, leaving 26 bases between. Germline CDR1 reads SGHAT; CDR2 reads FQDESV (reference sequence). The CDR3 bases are TGTGCCAGCAAACACACTTGGGTTGGGGGCGGGAGGAGCAATCAGCCCCAGCATTTT. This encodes CASKHTWVGGGRSNQPQHF.

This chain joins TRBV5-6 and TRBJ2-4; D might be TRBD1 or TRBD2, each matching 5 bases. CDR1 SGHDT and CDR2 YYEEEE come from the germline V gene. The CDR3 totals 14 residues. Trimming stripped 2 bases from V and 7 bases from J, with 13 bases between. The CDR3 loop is CASSFYGTVNIQYF. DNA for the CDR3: TGTGCCAGCAGCTTCTATGGGACGGTGAACATTCAGTACTTC.

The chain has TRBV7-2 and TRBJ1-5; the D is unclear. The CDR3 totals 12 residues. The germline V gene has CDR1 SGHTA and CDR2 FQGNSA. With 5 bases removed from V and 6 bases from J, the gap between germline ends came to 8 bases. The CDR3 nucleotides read TGTGCCAGCAGCGAAGCCAGTCAGCCCCAGCATTTT. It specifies CASSEASQPQHF.

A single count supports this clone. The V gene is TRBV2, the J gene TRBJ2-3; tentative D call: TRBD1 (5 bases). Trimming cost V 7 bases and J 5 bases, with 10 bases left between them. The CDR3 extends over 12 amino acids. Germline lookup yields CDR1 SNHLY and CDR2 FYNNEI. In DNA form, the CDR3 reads TGTGCCAGCAACAGGTACATAGATACGCAGTATTTT. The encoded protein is CASNRYIDTQYF.

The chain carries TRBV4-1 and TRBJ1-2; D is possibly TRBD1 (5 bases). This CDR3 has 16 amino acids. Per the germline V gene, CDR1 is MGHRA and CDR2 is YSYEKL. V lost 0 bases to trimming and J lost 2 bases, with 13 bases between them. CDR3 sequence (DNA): TGCGCCAGCAGCCAAGATGGGAGGGGCTGGAACTATGGCTACACCTTC. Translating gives CASSQDGRGWNYGYTF.

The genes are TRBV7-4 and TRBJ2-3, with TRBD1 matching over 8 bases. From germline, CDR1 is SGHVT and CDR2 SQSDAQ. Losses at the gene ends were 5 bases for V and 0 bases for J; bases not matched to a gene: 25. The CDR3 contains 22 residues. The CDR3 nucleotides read TGTGCCAGCAGCCCTCCTCCATGCCGGACAGGGCCCTTCCTACCTAGCACAGATACGCAGTATTTT. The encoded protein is CASSPPPCRTGPFLPSTDTQYF.

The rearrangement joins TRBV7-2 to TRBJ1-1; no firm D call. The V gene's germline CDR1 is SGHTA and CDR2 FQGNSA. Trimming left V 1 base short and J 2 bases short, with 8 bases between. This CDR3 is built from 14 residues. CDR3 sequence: CASSLVPPNTEAFF. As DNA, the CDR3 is TGTGCCAGCAGCTTAGTTCCACCCAACACTGAAGCTTTCTTT.

CDR3 sequence (DNA): TGTGCCACCAGGGACAGGGGGTCGGACGAGCAGTACTTC. Protein: CATRDRGSDEQYF. This chain uses TRBV19 with TRBJ2-7, with TRBD1 matching over 11 bases. CDR3 length equals 13 residues. The ends lost 10 bases at V and 5 bases at J; junction bases unmatched: 7. Germline CDR1 is LNHDA and CDR2 is SQIVND (reference sequence).

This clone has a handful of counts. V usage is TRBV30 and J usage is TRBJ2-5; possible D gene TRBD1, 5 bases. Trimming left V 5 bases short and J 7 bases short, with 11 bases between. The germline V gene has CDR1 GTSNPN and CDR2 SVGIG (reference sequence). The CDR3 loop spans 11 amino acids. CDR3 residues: CAWGAPRTQYF. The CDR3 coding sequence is TGTGCCTGGGGGGCCCCCAGGACCCAGTACTTC. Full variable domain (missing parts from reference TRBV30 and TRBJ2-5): SQTIHQWPATLVQPVGSPLSLECTVEGTSNPNLYWYRQAAGRGLQLLFYSVGIGQISSEVPQNLSASRPQDRQFILSSKKLLLSDSGFYLCAWGAPRTQYFGPGTRLLVL.

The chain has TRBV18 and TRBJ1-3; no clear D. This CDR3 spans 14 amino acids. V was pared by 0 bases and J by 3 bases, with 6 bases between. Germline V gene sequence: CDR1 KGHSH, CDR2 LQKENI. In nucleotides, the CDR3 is TGTGCCAGCTCACCACCGCCTGGTGGAAACACCATATATTTT. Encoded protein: CASSPPPGGNTIYF. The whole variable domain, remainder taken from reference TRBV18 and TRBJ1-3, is NAGVMQNPRHLVRRRGQEARLRCSPMKGHSHVYWYRQLPEEGLKFMVYLQKENIIDESGMPKERFSAEFPKEGPSILRIQQVVRGDSAAYFCASSPPPGGNTIYFGEGSWLTVV.

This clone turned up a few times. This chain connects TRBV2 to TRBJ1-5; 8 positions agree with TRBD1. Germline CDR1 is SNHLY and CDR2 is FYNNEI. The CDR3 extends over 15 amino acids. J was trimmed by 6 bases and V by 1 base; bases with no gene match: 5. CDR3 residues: CASSEETGAAQPQHF. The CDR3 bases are TGTGCCAGCAGTGAAGAGACAGGGGCGGCTCAGCCCCAGCATTTT.

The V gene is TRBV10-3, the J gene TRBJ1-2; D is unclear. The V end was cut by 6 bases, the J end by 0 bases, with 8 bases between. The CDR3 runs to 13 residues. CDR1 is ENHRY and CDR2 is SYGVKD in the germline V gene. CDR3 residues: CAISLGTNYGYTF. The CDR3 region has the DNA TGTGCCATCAGCCTCGGGACTAACTATGGCTACACCTTC.

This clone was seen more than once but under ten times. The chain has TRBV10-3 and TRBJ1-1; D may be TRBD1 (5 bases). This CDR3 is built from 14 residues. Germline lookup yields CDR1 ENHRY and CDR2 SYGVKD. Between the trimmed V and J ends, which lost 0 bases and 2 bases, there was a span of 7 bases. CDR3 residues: CAISESTVNTEAFF. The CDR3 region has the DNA TGTGCCATCAGTGAGTCGACAGTAAACACTGAAGCTTTCTTT.

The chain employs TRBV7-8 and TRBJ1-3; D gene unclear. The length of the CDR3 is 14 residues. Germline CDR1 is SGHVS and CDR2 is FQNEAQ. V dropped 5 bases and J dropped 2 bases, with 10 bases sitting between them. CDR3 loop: CASSLGAPGNTIYF. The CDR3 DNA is TGTGCCAGCAGCCTGGGTGCCCCTGGAAACACCATATATTTT.